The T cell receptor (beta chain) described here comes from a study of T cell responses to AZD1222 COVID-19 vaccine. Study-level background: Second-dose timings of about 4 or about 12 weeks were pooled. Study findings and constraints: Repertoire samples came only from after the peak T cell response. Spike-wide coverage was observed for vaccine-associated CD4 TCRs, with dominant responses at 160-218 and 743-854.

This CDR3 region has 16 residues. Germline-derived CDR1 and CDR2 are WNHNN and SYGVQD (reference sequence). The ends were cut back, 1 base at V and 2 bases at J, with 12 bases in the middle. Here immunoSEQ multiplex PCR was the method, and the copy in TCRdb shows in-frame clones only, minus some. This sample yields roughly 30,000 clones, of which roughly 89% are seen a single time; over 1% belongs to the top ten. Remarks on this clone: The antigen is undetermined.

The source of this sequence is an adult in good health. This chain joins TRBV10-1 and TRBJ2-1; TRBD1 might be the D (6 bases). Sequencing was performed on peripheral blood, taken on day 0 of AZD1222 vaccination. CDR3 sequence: CASSEYAGVTYNEQFF. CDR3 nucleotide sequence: TGCGCCAGCAGTGAGTACGCAGGGGTCACCTACAATGAGCAGTTCTTC.